This passage covers 11 T cell receptor beta chains from one sample sequenced in a study of siplizumab effects on memory and regulatory T cells. Some clones are missing from TCRdb's copy, which holds only in-frame ones; the method was immunoSEQ multiplex PCR. Found here are tens of thousands of clones, over 95% of them singletons; the top ten hold 0.025% to 0.035%. The specimen sequenced was naive CD4+ T cells sorted from blood. The receptors shown here come from a human donor in good health.

J is TRBJ2-3 and V is TRBV7-2; D is perhaps TRBD1 (5 bases). Trimming pared 1 base from V and 10 bases from J, leaving 6 bases between. The CDR3 is 11 residues long. CDR1 and CDR2 (germline): SGHTA, FQGNSA. For the CDR3, the DNA is TGTGCCAGCAGCTTAGGGGGCGCGCAGTATTTT. It yields the protein CASSLGGAQYF. The full variable domain, with the rest looked up from reference TRBV7-2 and TRBJ2-3, is GAGVSQSPSNKVTEKGKDVELRCDPISGHTALYWYRQSLGQGLEFLIYFQGNSAPDKSGLPSDRFSAERTGGSVSTLTIQRTQQEDSAVYLCASSLGGAQYFGPGTRLTVL.

The chain links TRBV2 to TRBJ1-2, with D unresolved. Trimming took 5 bases from V and 2 from J, leaving 6 bases between them. The CDR3 is 12 amino acids. Germline CDR1 reads SNHLY; CDR2 reads FYNNEI. The CDR3 spells CASSRANYGYTF. The CDR3 DNA follows: TGTGCCAGCAGTCGAGCGAACTATGGCTACACCTTC.

This clone was recorded a few times. The V and J genes are TRBV30 and TRBJ1-5; TRBD1 is a possible D gene (5 bases). Germline-derived CDR1 and CDR2 are GTSNPN and SVGIG (reference sequence). The V end lost 0 bases, the J end lost 6 bases, and 9 bases lay between the germline ends. This CDR3 spans 13 amino acids. Here the CDR3 reads CAWSVLGGQPQHF. The CDR3 DNA reads TGTGCCTGGAGTGTCCTTGGGGGTCAGCCCCAGCATTTT. Variable domain in full (rest from reference TRBV30 and TRBJ1-5): SQTIHQWPATLVQPVGSPLSLECTVEGTSNPNLYWYRQAAGRGLQLLFYSVGIGQISSEVPQNLSASRPQDRQFILSSKKLLLSDSGFYLCAWSVLGGQPQHFGDGTRLSIL.

This clone occurred once. The chain recombines TRBV5-1 with TRBJ1-1; D remains ambiguous. With 0 bases removed from V and 0 bases from J, the gap between germline ends came to 3 bases. Germline V gene sequence: CDR1 SGHRS, CDR2 YFSETQ. CDR3 length: 13 residues. The CDR3 bases are TGCGCCAGCAGCTTGGTTATGAACACTGAAGCTTTCTTT. The encoded protein is CASSLVMNTEAFF.

The V and J genes are TRBV7-3 and TRBJ2-3; TRBD2 might be the D (6 bases). The CDR3 loop spans 17 amino acids. Trimming stripped 2 bases from V and 5 bases from J, with 20 bases between. Germline V gene data show CDR1 as SGHTA and CDR2 as FQGTGA. CDR3: CASSLRSLGLLEDTQYF. As DNA, the CDR3 is TGTGCCAGCAGCTTACGAAGTTTGGGACTCCTGGAAGATACGCAGTATTTT.

A few counts support this clone. The CDR3 DNA sequence: TGCGCCAGCAGGCTGACGGTTGCGGACTACGAGCAGTACTTC. Translated, it gives CASRLTVADYEQYF. The chain has TRBV5-1 and TRBJ2-7; no clear D. The CDR3 length is 14 residues. The germline CDR1 and CDR2 sequences are SGHRS and YFSETQ. V was trimmed by 5 bases and J by 3 bases, leaving 15 bases between them. Looking up the rest from reference TRBV5-1 and TRBJ2-7 gives the full variable domain: KAGVTQTPRYLIKTRGQQVTLSCSPISGHRSVSWYQQTPGQGLQFLFEYFSETQRNKGNFPGRFSGRQFSNSRSEMNVSTLELGDSALYLCASRLTVADYEQYFGPGTRLTVT.

V gene TRBV7-8 combines with J gene TRBJ1-5; 7 nucleotides agree with TRBD1. This CDR3 is built from 15 residues. Germline-derived CDR1 and CDR2 are SGHVS and FQNEAQ. After removal of 3 bases from V and 3 bases from J, the junction contained 5 bases not matched to a gene. As DNA, the CDR3 is TGTGCCAGCAGCTTTGAGACAGGGCCCAATCAGCCCCAGCATTTT. Its protein is CASSFETGPNQPQHF.

The CDR3 coding sequence is TGTGCCAGCGGCAGGGAATCAAGCACTGAAGCTTTCTTT. Amino acids: CASGRESSTEAFF. V usage is TRBV28 and J usage is TRBJ1-1, with a weak D call TRBD1 (5 bases). The ends were cut back, 8 bases at V and 4 bases at J, with 14 bases in the middle. This CDR3 has 13 residues. Germline lookup yields CDR1 MDHEN and CDR2 SYDVKM. Full variable domain (missing parts from reference TRBV28 and TRBJ1-1): DVKVTQSSRYLVKRTGEKVFLECVQDMDHENMFWYRQDPGLGLRLIYFSYDVKMKEKGDIPEGYSVSREKKERFSLILESASTNQTSMYLCASGRESSTEAFFGQGTRLTVV.

V gene TRBV11-2 combines with J gene TRBJ2-7; 8 nucleotides line up with TRBD2. The germline gives CDR1 SGHAT, CDR2 FQNNGV. This CDR3 has 16 residues. V shed 2 bases, J shed 2 bases, and the junction held 8 bases outside the gene matches. The CDR3 bases are TGTGCCAGCAGCTTATCCCGGAGTAGCGGGGCCTACGAGCAGTACTTC. Residues: CASSLSRSSGAYEQYF. Together with reference TRBV11-2 and TRBJ2-7, the CDR3 gives the full variable domain: EAGVAQSPRYKIIEKRQSVAFWCNPISGHATLYWYQQILGQGPKLLIQFQNNGVVDDSQLPKDRFSAERLKGVDSTLKIQPAKLEDSAVYLCASSLSRSSGAYEQYFGPGTRLTVT.

This CDR3 is CASSSTGRAYEQYF. The DNA for the CDR3 is TGTGCCAGCAGTTCTACGGGTAGGGCCTACGAGCAGTACTTC. The gene calls are TRBV9 and TRBJ2-7; the D is unclear. The CDR3 has 14 amino acids. Per the germline V gene, CDR1 is SGDLS and CDR2 is YYNGEE. The V and J ends lost 5 bases and 2 bases respectively, with 14 bases between them.

The CDR3 sequence is CASSQERGRNGYTF. CDR3 in DNA: TGCGCCAGCAGCCAAGAGAGGGGTCGAAATGGCTACACCTTC. The chain employs TRBV4-1 and TRBJ1-2; a weak D match, TRBD1 (5 bases). Between the trimmed V and J ends, which lost 0 bases and 6 bases, there was a span of 11 bases. Germline CDR1 is MGHRA and CDR2 is YSYEKL. This CDR3 comprises 14 residues.